Each of the 26 T cell receptor beta chains below was sequenced from the same sample in a study of shared clonotypes between healthy human individuals (dated by TCRdb to about 2020). Libraries were constructed by the immunoSEQ multiplex PCR assay. Imported from immuneACCESS, the table was reduced by TCRdb to in-frame sequences with V and J called. These copies leave out some clones; in studies compared against another copy, an unresolved V gene accounts for under half, and the cause of the remainder is not known. The sample records approximately 2.3 million clones, 90% to 95% of which are singletons. Under 0.45% of the sample goes to the ten largest clones. Input material: naive CD4+ T cells from PBMCs. Sample cell subset or site, as interpreted from the label and publication: CD45RA+ positively selected. The receptors were sampled from a man younger than 35 in good health. Some clones in this sample may be carry-over from other donors' samples.

This chain uses TRBV14 with TRBJ2-1; 7 bases fit TRBD1. Trimming cost V 3 bases and J 9 bases; bases outside gene matches: 11. Germline values: CDR1 SGHDN, CDR2 FVKESK. This CDR3 has 15 amino acids. CDR3 sequence (DNA): TGTGCCAGCAGCCACAGGACCCCTAGGGACAGTGAGCAGTTCTTC. Encoded protein: CASSHRTPRDSEQFF.

The rearrangement uses TRBV27 and TRBJ2-7; tentative D call: TRBD1 (6 bases). Trimming took 4 bases from V and 4 from J, leaving 14 bases between them. In germline, CDR1 is MNHEY, CDR2 SMNVEV (reference sequence). The CDR3 consists of 14 residues. The CDR3 reads CASSYRAAAYEQYF. CDR3 sequence (DNA): TGTGCCAGCAGTTACAGGGCCGCCGCATACGAGCAGTACTTC.

With regard to this clone: This same CDR3 is encoded by further DNA sequences in the sample. The chain uses TRBV18 and TRBJ2-7; D might be TRBD1 (6 bases). Germline lookup yields CDR1 KGHSH and CDR2 LQKENI. The CDR3 length is 12 residues. The V and J ends lost 3 bases and 6 bases respectively, with 9 bases between them. The CDR3 sequence is CASSPDRSEQYF. The CDR3 DNA is TGTGCCAGCTCACCCGACAGGTCCGAGCAGTACTTC.

The chain has TRBV7-8 and TRBJ1-2; D not resolved. V was clipped by 3 bases and J by 2 bases, with 7 bases between them. This CDR3 has 13 residues. Germline V gene sequence: CDR1 SGHVS, CDR2 FQNEAQ. The CDR3, as DNA: TGTGCCAGCAGCTTGGACGGAAACTATGGCTACACCTTC. Its protein is CASSLDGNYGYTF.

To note about this clone: Other DNA variants within this sample encode the same CDR3. V and J are TRBV5-1 and TRBJ2-2; D perhaps matches TRBD2 (6 bases). Trimming took off 0 bases at V and 4 bases at J, with 7 bases between the two ends. The CDR3 has 14 residues. Germline assignment: CDR1 SGHRS and CDR2 YFSETQ. The CDR3 protein is CASSLVGSTGELFF. Written as DNA, the CDR3 is TGCGCCAGCAGCTTGGTCGGGAGCACCGGGGAGCTGTTTTTT.

The V gene is TRBV15, the J gene TRBJ1-5; D gene unclear. V dropped 3 bases and J dropped 5 bases, with 14 bases sitting between them. The CDR3 runs 15 residues. Germline assignment: CDR1 LNHNV and CDR2 YYDKDF (reference sequence). CDR3 in DNA: TGTGCCACCAGCAGCCCTCGACTAGAAGATCAGCCCCAGCATTTT. Translated, it gives CATSSPRLEDQPQHF.

A word on this clone: This same CDR3 is encoded by further DNA sequences in the sample. CDR3 nucleotide sequence: TGCAGTGCTCGAGTGCAAGAGACCCAGTACTTC. Translated: CSARVQETQYF. This chain links TRBV20-1 with TRBJ2-5; D remains unclear. V dropped 5 bases and J dropped 2 bases, with 6 bases sitting between them. The germline gives CDR1 DFQATT, CDR2 SNEGSKA (reference sequence). The CDR3 is 11 amino acids.

The chain couples TRBV19 to TRBJ1-1, with D perhaps matching TRBD1 (5 bases). CDR3 length: 15 residues. V was clipped by 5 bases and J by 1 base, with 14 bases between them. Germline lookup yields CDR1 LNHDA and CDR2 SQIVND (reference sequence). As DNA, the CDR3 is TGTGCCAGTAGTTCTCCGGGACTCGGGAACACTGAAGCTTTCTTT. As protein: CASSSPGLGNTEAFF.

The V call is TRBV7-3, the J call TRBJ2-5, with D possibly TRBD2 on 6 matching bases. CDR3 length equals 15 residues. The germline V gene has CDR1 SGHTA and CDR2 FQGTGA. Trimming left V 4 bases short and J 7 bases short, with 19 bases between. The CDR3 protein is CASSSVGGGDGTQYF. In DNA form, the CDR3 reads TGTGCCAGCAGCTCGGTGGGAGGAGGGGATGGGACCCAGTACTTC. Drawing the rest from reference TRBV7-3 and TRBJ2-5, the complete variable domain is GAGVSQTPSNKVTEKGKYVELRCDPISGHTALYWYRQSLGQGPEFLIYFQGTGAADDSGLPNDRFFAVRPEGSVSTLKIQRTERGDSAVYLCASSSVGGGDGTQYFGPGTRLLVL.

The rearrangement links TRBV15 to TRBJ2-5, with 9 bases aligning to TRBD2. The CDR3 runs to 16 residues. The trim removed 7 bases at V and 4 bases at J, leaving 13 bases unmatched. Germline V gene data show CDR1 as LNHNV and CDR2 as YYDKDF (reference sequence). The CDR3: CATTPGLAGSTETQYF. The CDR3 nucleotides are TGTGCCACCACGCCAGGGCTAGCGGGAAGTACAGAGACCCAGTACTTC. Filled out from reference TRBV15 and TRBJ2-5, the complete variable domain reads DAMVIQNPRYQVTQFGKPVTLSCSQTLNHNVMYWYQQKSSQAPKLLFHYYDKDFNNEADTPDNFQSRRPNTSFCFLDIRSPGLGDTAMYLCATTPGLAGSTETQYFGPGTRLLVL.

The chain combines TRBV9 with TRBJ2-2; the D is unclear. Germline V gene data show CDR1 as SGDLS and CDR2 as YYNGEE. The CDR3 extends over 14 amino acids. V lost 6 bases, J lost 8 bases, and 17 bases lay in between. This CDR3 reads CASTAYLGPGELFF. Written as DNA, the CDR3 is TGTGCCAGCACCGCTTATCTGGGTCCAGGGGAGCTGTTTTTT.

V usage is TRBV20-1 and J usage is TRBJ1-4; no clear D gene. This CDR3 spans 10 amino acids. Germline CDR1 and CDR2: DFQATT and SNEGSKA (reference sequence). Between the trimmed V and J ends, which lost 5 bases and 7 bases, there was a span of 5 bases. CDR3 nucleotide sequence: TGCAGTGCTTTAGTTGAAAAACTGTTTTTT. Amino acids: CSALVEKLFF.

The rearrangement joins TRBV10-1 to TRBJ2-4; unclear D gene. Germline V gives CDR1 WNHNN, CDR2 SYGVQD (reference sequence). The CDR3 is 14 amino acids. The ends were cut back, 0 bases at V and 3 bases at J, with 6 bases in the middle. The CDR3 nucleotides read TGCGCCAGCAGTGAGTCAGGCTACAAAAACATTCAGTACTTC. Translated: CASSESGYKNIQYF.

The DNA for the CDR3 is TGTGCCAGCAGTTTCTCCCGGGGAATGGAGACCCAGTACTTC. Residues: CASSFSRGMETQYF. The rearrangement links TRBV28 to TRBJ2-5, with TRBD2 as a possible D gene (5 bases). V dropped 3 bases and J dropped 5 bases, with 13 bases sitting between them. CDR3 length: 14 residues. The germline V gene encodes CDR1 MDHEN and CDR2 SYDVKM.

V usage is TRBV5-4 and J usage is TRBJ2-5; TRBD2 matches at 12 bases. The junction had 5 bases not matched to a gene; V was cut back by 4 bases and J by 4 bases. Germline V lookup: CDR1 SGHNT, CDR2 YYREEE (reference sequence). The CDR3 contains 15 residues. The CDR3 loop is CASSPGGLAGETQYF. CDR3 nucleotides: TGTGCCAGCAGCCCCGGGGGACTAGCGGGAGAGACCCAGTACTTC.

This chain uses TRBV28 with TRBJ2-7; TRBD1 might be the D (5 bases). Germline CDR1 reads MDHEN; CDR2 reads SYDVKM. The V end was cut by 3 bases, the J end by 0 bases, with 18 bases between. This CDR3 is built from 17 residues. The CDR3 region is CASSFVFKGLSSYEQYF. CDR3 nucleotide sequence: TGTGCCAGCAGTTTTGTATTTAAGGGGTTGAGCTCCTACGAGCAGTACTTC.

The chain joins TRBV10-3 to TRBJ2-7, with 9 positions matching TRBD2. The CDR3 contains 14 residues. The germline V gene has CDR1 ENHRY and CDR2 SYGVKD. J was trimmed by 4 bases and V by 8 bases; bases with no gene match: 9. This chain's CDR3 is CAIGLAGVAYEQYF. CDR3 DNA sequence: TGTGCCATCGGGTTAGCGGGGGTGGCTTACGAGCAGTACTTC.

Of note for this clone: Other nucleotide sequences in the sample specify the same CDR3. CDR3 in amino acids: CASSIRPDGYTF. Written as DNA, the CDR3 is TGTGCCAGTAGTATACGGCCTGATGGCTACACCTTC. This chain joins TRBV19 and TRBJ1-2, with D uncertain. CDR3 length: 12 residues. The germline V gene has CDR1 LNHDA and CDR2 SQIVND (reference sequence). V gave up 2 bases and J gave up 6 bases, with 7 bases separating them.

Only a few counts were recorded for this clone. Other DNA sequences from this sample encode an identical CDR3 as well. V is TRBV28 and J is TRBJ1-1, with unresolved D. With 5 bases removed from V and 5 bases from J, the gap between germline ends came to 3 bases. This CDR3 region has 10 residues. CDR1 is MDHEN, CDR2 SYDVKM, per germline. The CDR3 here is CASSRTEAFF. CDR3 coding DNA: TGTGCCAGCAGTAGGACTGAAGCTTTCTTT.

The chain employs TRBV6-5 and TRBJ1-1, with 8 bases aligning to TRBD1. The CDR3 runs to 16 residues. J lost 5 bases, V lost 4 bases, and 12 bases had no gene match. The germline CDR1 and CDR2 sequences are MNHEY and SVGAGI. DNA for the CDR3: TGTGCCAGCAGTTTCGCCGACAGGGGAGGGGGGACTGAAGCTTTCTTT. It specifies CASSFADRGGGTEAFF.

The chain uses TRBV18 and TRBJ1-4; maybe TRBD1 (5 bases). There are 15 residues in the CDR3. The V end lost 4 bases, the J end lost 3 bases, and 12 bases lay between the germline ends. The germline CDR1 and CDR2 sequences are KGHSH and LQKENI. The CDR3 protein is CASSQPGRPNEKLFF. The CDR3 bases are TGTGCCAGCTCACAACCGGGGCGACCTAATGAAAAACTGTTTTTT.

This chain links TRBV14 with TRBJ2-2; D uncertain. The CDR3 spans 16 residues. Germline CDR1 reads SGHDN; CDR2 reads FVKESK. With 1 base removed from V and 0 bases from J, the gap between germline ends came to 9 bases. In nucleotides, the CDR3 is TGTGCCAGCAGCCAAGCTGGGGTCGCGAACACCGGGGAGCTGTTTTTT. Protein sequence: CASSQAGVANTGELFF.

The chain is built from TRBV6-1 and TRBJ2-3, with a tentative D call TRBD1 (6 bases). The V gene's germline CDR1 is MNHNS and CDR2 SASEGT. The germline V and J ends were trimmed by 4 bases and 6 bases, with 11 bases remaining between them. This CDR3 region has 13 residues. This CDR3 is CASSVTGWDTQYF. CDR3 nucleotide sequence: TGTGCCAGCAGTGTAACAGGGTGGGATACGCAGTATTTT.

This clone was counted only a few times. DNA for the CDR3: TGTGCCAGCAGCGTAGCTGGACAGAACAATGTAGAAAAACTGTTTTTT. This sequence encodes CASSVAGQNNVEKLFF. The chain employs TRBV9 and TRBJ1-4; D is perhaps TRBD1 (6 bases). The V end was cut by 0 bases, the J end by 8 bases, with 17 bases between. CDR3 length: 16 residues. The germline V gene has CDR1 SGDLS and CDR2 YYNGEE.

The chain links TRBV7-9 to TRBJ1-3; D is unresolved. The CDR3 runs 16 residues. The germline CDR1 and CDR2 sequences are SEHNR and FQNEAQ (reference sequence). Deletions cut 4 bases from V and 4 bases from J, with 17 bases between. The CDR3 reads CASSSPDYRWGNTIYF. CDR3 nucleotide sequence: TGTGCCAGCAGCTCACCAGACTACCGGTGGGGAAACACCATATATTTT.

CDR3 in amino acids: CASSVAGTELEQFF. CDR3 nucleotides: TGTGCCAGCAGCGTAGCGGGGACGGAGCTTGAGCAGTTCTTC. The chain joins TRBV9 to TRBJ2-1; D may correspond to TRBD1 or TRBD2 (5 bases each). This CDR3 comprises 14 residues. Germline V lookup: CDR1 SGDLS, CDR2 YYNGEE. V lost 0 bases to trimming and J lost 9 bases, with 13 bases between them.